This TCR beta chain was recorded in a study of patients and donors after allogeneic stem cell transplantation. TCRdb ran MiXCR on the RT-PCR reads and lists one entry per CDR3 protein. The table has some 960,000 distinct CDR3 sequences, roughly 17% seen once. This clonotype was seen a handful of times. V was pared by 7 bases and J by 6 bases, with 12 bases of the junction left unmatched. This CDR3 contains 15 residues. Germline V CDR1 and CDR2: SEHNR, FQNEAQ (reference sequence). The TCR was taken from a human donor who was either an allogeneic HSCT recipient or a stem cell or donor lymphocyte infusion donor (not recorded which). It is not recorded whose cells these are; they may come from a transplant donor. Sequenced sample: blood, either unsorted or a sorted T cell fraction (not recorded which). This sequence joins TRBV7-9 and TRBJ2-1, with 7 bases that match TRBD1. The CDR3 spells CASTTQRGRVNEQFF. The CDR3 bases are TGTGCCAGCACCACCCAGAGGGGGCGAGTCAATGAGCAGTTCTTC. The whole variable domain, remainder taken from reference TRBV7-9 and TRBJ2-1, is DTGVSQNPRHKITKRGQNVTFRCDPISEHNRLYWYRQTLGQGPEFLTYFQNEAQLEKSRLLSDRFSAERPKGSFSTLEIQRTEQGDSAMYLCASTTQRGRVNEQFFGPGTRLTVL.